This TCR beta chain was observed in a study of OX40 agonist ivuxolimab in advanced cancers. Across the whole study: Ivuxolimab, an antibody acting as an agonist of OX40 (CD134), was used to treat patients. Every 2 weeks, patients got intravenous ivuxolimab at one of six dose levels (0.01-10 mg/kg).

Using immunoSEQ multiplex PCR, the repertoire was profiled, and TCRdb retains in-frame clones only, with some absent. The table has roughly 60,000 clones, 80% to 95% seen once. Study observations and caveats: Some of the nonresponding patients also showed low levels of normalized T-cell clonal expansion.

Between the trimmed V and J ends, which lost 0 bases and 1 base, there was a span of 13 bases. The CDR3 covers 18 residues. CDR1 and CDR2 (germline): LNHNV, YYDKDF (reference sequence). Concerning this clone: What it binds is unknown.

The receptor was isolated from an adult with an advanced solid tumor such as melanoma, head and neck, liver or kidney cancer. V gene TRBV15 combines with J gene TRBJ2-6; unclear D gene. This sample comprised CD4+ or CD8+ T cells sorted from blood, obtained in a trial of the OX40 agonist ivuxolimab. The CDR3 region has the DNA TGTGCCACCAGCAGAGATCCGGGCCCAGGTTCTGGGGCCAACGTCCTGACTTTC. Translation gives CATSRDPGPGSGANVLTF. The full variable domain, its missing parts supplied by reference TRBV15 and TRBJ2-6, is DAMVIQNPRYQVTQFGKPVTLSCSQTLNHNVMYWYQQKSSQAPKLLFHYYDKDFNNEADTPDNFQSRRPNTSFCFLDIRSPGLGDTAMYLCATSRDPGPGSGANVLTFGAGSRLTVL.